The entry below gives a single T cell receptor beta chain sequence along with its context. What antigen it recognizes has not been identified. Base qualities are missing; no much larger clone stands one base away. The entire isolated RNA was reverse transcribed using the High Capacity cDNA Reverse Transcription Kit, and thus expressed TCRB transcripts were sequenced. Deep immunoSEQ sequencing was performed on naive, central memory and regulatory T cell samples, with an average of about 3.57 million total reads per sample. Sorted cells were lysed in RLT buffer and RNA was extracted with DNase-treated RNeasy Micro or Mini kits, depending on cell number. To prevent cross-contamination, each cell subset was processed individually, whereas patient and healthy donor samples were processed jointly. The immunoSEQ multiplex PCR was used to amplify TCRB sequences from cDNA, generating 87-bp fragments that spanned the CDR3 region. Sequencing of the amplicons was done on the Illumina HiSeq platform. As for the authors' bioinformatics: PCR bias was corrected computationally using synthetic template baselines, and reads within Hamming distance 2 were collapsed, with unmergeable singletons discarded. Reads were aligned to IMGT to assign V, D and J genes, CDR3 length, and insertions or deletions at six rearrangement sites. Within each subset, clonotype counts were normalized to sorted cell number, and only after that were true diversity and Gini coefficients computed with the tcR R package. The overlap coefficient, calculated on TCRB nucleotide sequences, was used to measure repertoire sharing. As a proxy for the pre-selection repertoire, out-of-frame TCRB sequences from naive cells were analyzed. Entries here come from immuneACCESS through TCRdb and include only in-frame sequences with V and J called. Some clones fail to appear in such tables; in the studies checked, an unresolved V gene covers under half of the shortfall, and the cause of the remainder is unknown. V, J and clone size derive from that table, while D and trimming were established from the DNA sequence. The sample includes a few hundred thousand clones, with roughly 16% observed a single time. The ten largest clones add up to about 0.02% of the sample.

The data are from a study of beta chain features in type 1 diabetes listed by TCRdb under 2018. About the study as a whole: Patients and healthy donors did not differ in mean age, gender distribution, total cell number or subset yield. A total of about 110 million sorted cells were examined across all samples, and the number of cells per subset was strongly correlated with RNA yield. In the study, TCRB repertoires of sorted circulating CD4+ T cell subsets from recently diagnosed type 1 diabetes patients were compared with those of matched healthy donors. Whereas all 30 or so donors provided naive and central memory subsets, regulatory and stem cell-like memory subsets were isolated from just 8 patients and roughly 8 healthy donors.

Each donor gave one peripheral blood draw, roughly 120 mL on average, collected into heparinised tubes. A BD FACSAria II was used to sort naive, central memory, regulatory and stem cell-like memory CD4+ T cells with a panel that included CD45RO, CCR7, CD25, CD127, CD95 and CD27. All sorted populations exceeded 95% purity. Right away, PBMCs were isolated by Lymphoprep density gradient centrifugation and were stained directly, with no culture step. Samples were stained and sorted in pairs, with one healthy donor and one patient per experiment, so that batch effects were minimized. Trimming takes 4 bases off V and 7 bases off J; junction bases not matched to a gene: 4. Sequences MGHDK (CDR1) and SYGVNS (CDR2) are obtained from the germline V gene. From cysteine to phenylalanine, the CDR3 is 13 amino acids long. Only the CDR3 DNA is retained, 39 bases long and in frame from the first base. Here is what the overall study found, with its caveats: Because the HLA sub-analyses included only small numbers of individuals, any influence of HLA type on TCRB rearrangement was left unresolved. Sequencing cDNA rather than genomic DNA could over-represent highly expressing activated cells, although activation and CD3 levels did not differ between groups. PCR may preferentially amplify shorter templates, but because patient and control samples were amplified and corrected together, any resulting skew would affect both groups equally. The naive, central memory and regulatory TCRB repertoires appeared to resemble one another more closely among patients than among healthy donors. In all four CD4+ subsets, TCRB CDR3 length was moderately but significantly shorter in type 1 diabetes patients. At VDJ recombination sites, patients with type 1 diabetes made fewer insertions and deleted more nucleotides, a pattern implying thymic rearrangement abnormalities.

Input material: naive CD4+ T cells from blood. The cell subset or site label of this sample denotes: true naive CD4+ T cells. The clonotype comes from a young woman in good health. Recombination joined TRBV25-1 with TRBJ1-1, with 9 bases aligning to TRBD1. CDR3 region: CASSGTGAFEAFF. Here is the DNA: TGTGCCAGCAGTGGGACAGGGGCGTTTGAAGCTTTCTTT.